This T cell receptor beta chain was retrieved from a study of T cells expressing NK-cell markers. The overall study: TCR beta repertoires came from sorted CD3+CD56+NKG2C+, CD3+CD56+NKG2C- and CD3+CD56-NKG2C+ T cells. Within the sequenced cohort of eight donors, seven exhibited HCMV seropositivity and one was seronegative.

UMIs accompanied the 5'RACE template switching by which TCR beta cDNA was made. TCRdb processed the 5' RACE reads again and assigns one entry to each CDR3 protein, with no DNA. This sample lists 200,000 to 300,000 distinct CDR3 sequences; its ten largest clones have around 4.3%. CDR3 length: 15 amino acids. Germline CDR1 SGHAT, CDR2 FQNNGV. Study results and limitations: Leadership of the CD3+CD56-NKG2C+ fraction also belonged to these clonotypes in several donors.

Notes on this clonotype: Its specificity is not known.

The V and J genes are TRBV11-2 and TRBJ2-1. Material: blood T cells: a sorted CD56 or NKG2C T cell subset, CD4+ or CD8+ T cells, or bulk PBMC T cells (not recorded which). The sequence derives from a woman aged 18-70 years in good health. The CDR3 reads CASSLDLKGSNEQFF.